This record looks at one TCR beta chain sequence and its context. Its antigen target is currently unknown. Per-base quality was not reported, and no clone a single base away is much larger than it. The sample originates from a study of control samples from healthy donors and cancer patients (dated by TCRdb to between 2020 and 2021). The V end loses 1 base and the J end loses 7 bases, and a stretch of 13 bases separates them. According to the germline V gene, CDR1 reads MNHNS and CDR2 reads SASEGT. The cysteine opens and the phenylalanine closes a CDR3 of 14 amino acids. The kept DNA is CDR3 alone, 42 bases in frame from the first base. The library was obtained by the immunoSEQ multiplex PCR assay. The immuneACCESS repertoire file appears here via TCRdb, limited to in-frame rearrangements. These files lack a portion of the clones; in checked studies, under half of the deficit traces to unresolved V genes, and the cause of the others is not known. The sample profile shows 150,000 to 200,000 clones; 91% of them were found once. The ten biggest clones cover 2% to 2.5% of the sample.

The sample comprised blood. The sequence derives from a woman aged 35 to 49 in good health. The sequence is built from TRBV6-1 and TRBJ1-2; 5 matching bases give a weak D call of TRBD1. The CDR3 here reads CASSEGTSFGGYTF. The DNA sequence is TGTGCCAGCAGTGAAGGGACATCTTTCGGTGGCTACACCTTC.